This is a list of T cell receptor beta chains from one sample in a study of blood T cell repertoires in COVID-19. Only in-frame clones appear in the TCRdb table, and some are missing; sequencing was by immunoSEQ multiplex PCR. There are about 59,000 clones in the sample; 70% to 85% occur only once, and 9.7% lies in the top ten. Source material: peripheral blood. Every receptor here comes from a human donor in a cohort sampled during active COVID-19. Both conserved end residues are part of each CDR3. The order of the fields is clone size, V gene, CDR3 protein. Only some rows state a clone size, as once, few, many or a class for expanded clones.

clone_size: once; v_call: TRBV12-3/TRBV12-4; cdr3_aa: CASRGGPYEQYF
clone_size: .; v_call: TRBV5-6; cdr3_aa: CASRITGDYGYTF
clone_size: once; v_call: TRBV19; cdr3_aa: CASSTTGRRTEAFF
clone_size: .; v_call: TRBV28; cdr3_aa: CASSLWGIDRDSGTYEQYF
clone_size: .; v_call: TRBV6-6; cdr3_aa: CASSYSGGSTEAFF
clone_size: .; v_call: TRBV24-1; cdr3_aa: CATSDNRAAGYGYTF
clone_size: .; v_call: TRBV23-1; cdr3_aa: CASTTPPDRTSGGYTF
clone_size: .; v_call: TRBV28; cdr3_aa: CATLYSGSVSHEQYF
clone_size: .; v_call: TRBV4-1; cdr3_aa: CASSHQSGGYNEQFF
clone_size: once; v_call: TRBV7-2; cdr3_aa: CASSFARGGYEQYF
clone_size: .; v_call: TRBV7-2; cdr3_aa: CASSSQTEISNQPQHF
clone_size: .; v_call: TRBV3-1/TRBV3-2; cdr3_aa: CASSQIRDEQYF
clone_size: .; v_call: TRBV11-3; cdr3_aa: CASSSKSTGKDGYTF
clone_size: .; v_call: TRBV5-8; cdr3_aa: CASSLEDRRFYGYTF
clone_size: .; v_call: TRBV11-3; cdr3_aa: CASSVGGITDTQYF
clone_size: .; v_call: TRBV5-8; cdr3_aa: CASSPKEGLLYEQYF
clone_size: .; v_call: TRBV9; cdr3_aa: CASREDGGSGNTIYF